Shown below are 29 T cell receptor beta chains from a single sample sequenced in a study of blood T cell repertoires in COVID-19. TCRdb keeps only in-frame clones here, not all; method: immunoSEQ multiplex PCR. The table lists approximately 170,000 clones, 70% to 90% of them singletons. The sample taken for sequencing was peripheral blood. The source is an elderly woman in a cohort sampled during active or convalescent COVID-19.

This clone was observed once. The rearrangement joins TRBV6-6 to TRBJ1-2, with TRBD1 matching 8 bases. J gave up 5 bases and V 6 bases, and 8 bases lay outside the gene matches. The CDR3 runs to 14 residues. Germline CDR1 and CDR2: MNHNY and SVGAGI (reference sequence). CDR3 sequence reads: CASSDQGAKYGYTF. CDR3 sequence (DNA): TGTGCCAGCAGCGATCAGGGGGCCAAATATGGCTACACCTTC.

V is TRBV7-6 and J is TRBJ2-1, with TRBD2 identical over 8 bases. CDR3 length: 12 amino acids. Germline values: CDR1 SGHVS, CDR2 FNYEAQ. V lost 7 bases and J lost 14; bases outside the gene matches: 10. The DNA for the CDR3 is TGTGCCAGCACCACCGCACGGGGGGGGGAGTTCTTC. Translating it yields CASTTARGGEFF.

V gene TRBV9 combines with J gene TRBJ2-1, with TRBD1 as a possible D gene (5 bases). The V end lost 3 bases, the J end lost 5 bases, and 15 bases lay between the germline ends. Germline loops: CDR1 SGDLS, CDR2 YYNGEE. The CDR3 loop spans 15 amino acids. The CDR3 protein is CASSGHRLVNNEQFF. The DNA for the CDR3 is TGTGCCAGCAGCGGCCACAGGTTGGTCAACAATGAGCAGTTCTTC.

This chain connects TRBV7-2 to TRBJ1-4; TRBD1 aligns across 9 bases. J gave up 5 bases and V 5 bases, and 12 bases lay outside the gene matches. This CDR3 contains 17 residues. Germline CDR1 is SGHTA and CDR2 is FQGNSA. For the CDR3, the DNA is TGTGCCAGCAGCCGCCGACCGGGACAGGGCAGGAATGAAAAACTGTTTTTT. This sequence encodes CASSRRPGQGRNEKLFF.

CDR3: CATSANGQGRTFF. Here the CDR3 DNA reads TGTGCCACCAGTGCGAACGGACAGGGGAGGACTTTCTTT. The genes are TRBV24-1 and TRBJ1-1; 9 bases are a match to TRBD1. CDR3 size: 13 residues. Germline V gene lookup returns CDR1 KGHDR and CDR2 SFDVKD. The J segment lost 12 bases and the V segment lost 5 bases, leaving 9 bases of the junction unmatched.

This clone was found a few times. The chain employs TRBV30 and TRBJ1-2, with a tentative D call TRBD1 (5 bases). Trimming took 2 bases from V and 8 from J, leaving 12 bases between them. This CDR3 is built from 12 residues. Germline CDR1 GTSNPN, CDR2 SVGIG (reference sequence). The CDR3 DNA follows: TGTGCCTGGAGTAGGGGCCCTAACGGCTACACCTTC. This translates into CAWSRGPNGYTF.

The V and J genes are TRBV19 and TRBJ2-3, with D possibly being TRBD2 (5 bases). V lost 5 bases and J lost 3, with 9 bases in between. The CDR3 is 13 residues long. Germline loops: CDR1 LNHDA, CDR2 SQIVND (reference sequence). CDR3 in amino acids: CASSLLGTDTQYF. For the CDR3, the DNA is TGTGCCAGTAGTTTACTAGGGACAGATACGCAGTATTTT.

In this sample, this clone turned up a few times. Other DNA sequences in this sample translate to the same CDR3. The V call is TRBV3-1 (or the pseudogene TRBV3-2), the J call TRBJ1-5; D is ambiguous. The CDR3 totals 15 residues. Germline values: CDR1 LGHDT, CDR2 YNNKEL (reference sequence). Trimming pared 1 base from V and 2 bases from J, leaving 9 bases between. CDR3 nucleotides: TGTGCCAGCAGCCAAGGGGGAGGAGGCAATCAGCCCCAGCATTTT. It translates to CASSQGGGGNQPQHF.

The chain recombines TRBV20-1 with TRBJ2-1; tentatively, D is TRBD1 (5 bases). This CDR3 spans 11 amino acids. V lost 8 bases and J 6 bases, leaving 11 bases between the germline ends. CDR1 and CDR2 (germline): DFQATT, SNEGSKA (reference sequence). CDR3 coding DNA: TGCAGTACGCAGGGCATCAATGAGCAGTTCTTC. Amino acid sequence: CSTQGINEQFF.

The chain recombines TRBV10-1 with TRBJ1-1; possible D gene TRBD1, 5 bases. Germline lookup yields CDR1 WNHNN and CDR2 SYGVQD (reference sequence). Trimming took 6 bases from V and 1 from J, leaving 12 bases between them. This CDR3 has 14 amino acids. The CDR3 spells CASSSGLKNTEAFF. Written as DNA, the CDR3 is TGCGCCAGCAGCTCGGGACTTAAGAACACTGAAGCTTTCTTT.

The rearrangement links TRBV28 to TRBJ2-4; 7 nucleotides match TRBD1. Per the germline V gene, CDR1 is MDHEN and CDR2 is SYDVKM. The CDR3 contains 17 residues. The junction had 8 bases not matched to a gene; V was cut back by 3 bases and J by 0 bases. The CDR3 nucleotides are TGTGCCAGCAGTTTGCCCCCGGGACAGACAGCCAAAAACATTCAGTACTTC. The encoded protein is CASSLPPGQTAKNIQYF.

This clone was seen a handful of times. In DNA, the CDR3 is TGTGCCAGCAGCTTCCAGGGGCCGGGTCAGCCCCAGCATTTT. It translates to CASSFQGPGQPQHF. V and J are TRBV5-5 and TRBJ1-5; the D gene is possibly TRBD1 (6 bases). Germline CDR1 reads SGHKS; CDR2 reads YYEKEE (reference sequence). This CDR3 contains 14 residues. Trimming removed 2 bases from V and 6 bases from J, with 12 bases in between.

This clone was recorded once. The chain combines TRBV19 with TRBJ1-3; 7 nucleotides line up with TRBD1. Trimming took 5 bases from V and 2 from J; bases not matched to a gene: 6. CDR3 length: 15 residues. Germline lookup yields CDR1 LNHDA and CDR2 SQIVND (reference sequence). The CDR3 bases are TGTGCCAGTAGTCCAGACAGGGTAGCTGGAAACACCATATATTTT. The encoded protein is CASSPDRVAGNTIYF.

V gene TRBV6-4 combines with J gene TRBJ1-6; no firm D call. There are 13 residues in the CDR3. Trimming cost V 1 base and J 7 bases, with 5 bases left between them. Germline CDR1 reads MRHNA; CDR2 reads SNTAGT. CDR3 amino acids: CASSDFPNSPLHF. DNA for the CDR3: TGTGCCAGCAGTGACTTCCCAAATTCACCCCTCCACTTT.

The J gene is TRBJ1-3, the V gene TRBV21-1; the table's D call, TRBD1, was not checked against the DNA. TRBV21-1 is listed as a pseudogene. This CDR3 contains 16 residues. In nucleotides, the CDR3 is TGTGCCAGCAGCAATGAAAGGGGGCTCTCGGGAAACACCATATATTTT. Translated, it gives CASSNERGLSGNTIYF.

This clone showed up just once. J is TRBJ2-7 and V is TRBV5-1; D remains ambiguous. Germline V CDR1 and CDR2: SGHRS, YFSETQ. Trimming left V 1 base short and J 1 base short, with 9 bases between. The CDR3 is 14 amino acids. CDR3 amino acids: CASSLTADSYEQYV. The CDR3 DNA is TGCGCCAGCAGCTTGACGGCGGATTCCTACGAGCAGTACGTC.

The chain recombines TRBV6-1 with TRBJ2-7, with TRBD1 matching 7 bases. The CDR3 spans 11 residues. The trim removed 0 bases at V and 12 bases at J, leaving 2 bases unmatched. CDR1 is MNHNS, CDR2 SASEGT, per germline. The CDR3 reads CASSEANRGYV. The CDR3 region has the DNA TGTGCCAGCAGTGAAGCGAACAGGGGGTACGTC.

The rearrangement joins TRBV5-4 to TRBJ2-1; D perhaps matches TRBD2 (5 bases). The CDR3 is 14 residues long. CDR1 and CDR2 (germline): SGHNT, YYREEE (reference sequence). Trimming took 1 base from V and 3 from J, leaving 8 bases between them. CDR3 nucleotides: TGTGCCAGCAGCTTGATTAGCGACTACAATGAGCAGTTCTTC. It is translated as CASSLISDYNEQFF.

The chain links TRBV29-1 to TRBJ1-2; 7 bases line up with TRBD1. V gave up 5 bases and J gave up 8 bases; unmatched junction bases: 8. The CDR3 is 12 amino acids. Germline CDR1 SQVTM, CDR2 ANQGSEA. CDR3 sequence reads: CSVIGQEYGYTF. The CDR3 DNA sequence: TGCAGCGTTATTGGACAGGAATACGGCTACACCTTC.

This clone was found once. The chain uses TRBV28 and TRBJ2-5, with 7 bases aligning to TRBD1. In germline, CDR1 is MDHEN, CDR2 SYDVKM. V gave up 4 bases and J gave up 1 base; unmatched junction bases: 9. The CDR3 length is 16 residues. The CDR3 region is CASSSDRVGLQETQYF. DNA of the CDR3: TGTGCCAGCAGTTCTGACAGGGTTGGACTCCAAGAGACCCAGTACTTC. Full variable domain (rest looked up from reference TRBV28 and TRBJ2-5): DVKVTQSSRYLVKRTGEKVFLECVQDMDHENMFWYRQDPGLGLRLIYFSYDVKMKEKGDIPEGYSVSREKKERFSLILESASTNQTSMYLCASSSDRVGLQETQYFGPGTRLLVL.

The gene calls are TRBV6-6 and TRBJ2-7; 10 bases are a match to TRBD2. Per germline, CDR1 MNHNY and CDR2 SVGAGI (reference sequence). Losses at the gene ends were 6 bases for V and 0 bases for J; bases not matched to a gene: 5. The CDR3 has 15 residues. CDR3 bases: TGTGCCAGCAGGGGTACTAGCGGGGTCTCCTACGAGCAGTACTTC. This codes for CASRGTSGVSYEQYF.

The chain employs TRBV30 and TRBJ1-4, with D perhaps matching TRBD1 (5 bases). V lost 5 bases, J lost 7 bases, and 17 bases lay in between. Germline CDR1 and CDR2: GTSNPN and SVGIG (reference sequence). The CDR3 contains 14 residues. CDR3 sequence: CAWALGGGGEKLFF. The CDR3 DNA reads TGTGCCTGGGCTCTCGGGGGGGGAGGTGAAAAACTGTTTTTT. The variable domain in full, with the rest retrieved from reference TRBV30 and TRBJ1-4, is SQTIHQWPATLVQPVGSPLSLECTVEGTSNPNLYWYRQAAGRGLQLLFYSVGIGQISSEVPQNLSASRPQDRQFILSSKKLLLSDSGFYLCAWALGGGGEKLFFGSGTQLSVL.

The genes are TRBV28 and TRBJ1-2; 8 bases agree with TRBD1. After removal of 6 bases from V and 4 bases from J, the junction contained 4 bases not matched to a gene. Germline V gene data show CDR1 as MDHEN and CDR2 as SYDVKM. This CDR3 is 13 amino acids long. As DNA, the CDR3 is TGTGCCAGCAGCGACAGGGGCCCCTATGGCTACACCTTC. This gives the protein CASSDRGPYGYTF.

The gene calls are TRBV11-2 and TRBJ2-3; tentatively, D is TRBD1 (6 bases). The CDR3 is 15 residues long. V lost 7 bases, J lost 2 bases, and 16 bases lay in between. The V gene's germline CDR1 is SGHAT and CDR2 FQNNGV. In nucleotides, the CDR3 is TGTGCCAGCACTTCCCAGGGGTTCATCACAGATACGCAGTATTTT. It codes for CASTSQGFITDTQYF.

This chain uses TRBV14 with TRBJ1-6; D call uncertain. In germline, CDR1 is SGHDN, CDR2 FVKESK. V was trimmed by 4 bases and J by 0 bases, leaving 13 bases between them. This CDR3 spans 17 amino acids. CDR3 sequence: CASSPSFFRSYNSPLHF. CDR3 DNA: TGTGCCAGCAGCCCGTCCTTCTTTCGCTCCTATAATTCACCCCTCCACTTT. The full variable domain, with the rest looked up from reference TRBV14 and TRBJ1-6, is EAGVTQFPSHSVIEKGQTVTLRCDPISGHDNLYWYRRVMGKEIKFLLHFVKESKQDESGMPNNRFLAERTGGTYSTLKVQPAELEDSGVYFCASSPSFFRSYNSPLHFGNGTRLTVT.

This chain connects TRBV28 to TRBJ1-2; D is possibly TRBD1 (6 bases). CDR1 MDHEN and CDR2 SYDVKM come from the germline V gene. This CDR3 is built from 13 residues. Trimming removed 6 bases at V and 4 bases at J, with 12 bases between. The CDR3 loop is CASSRGDGYGYTF. CDR3 nucleotides: TGTGCCAGCAGCAGGGGTGATGGCTATGGCTACACCTTC.

The V call is TRBV7-2, the J call TRBJ2-5; TRBD1 matches 8 bases. There are 16 residues in the CDR3. CDR1 is SGHTA and CDR2 is FQGNSA in the germline V gene. With 2 bases clipped from V and 4 bases from J, the junction kept 9 bases outside the gene matches. This CDR3 reads CASSLRAGGFIETQYF. CDR3 DNA: TGTGCCAGCAGCTTACGGGCAGGGGGCTTTATAGAGACCCAGTACTTC.

The V and J genes are TRBV6-1 and TRBJ2-7; 10 bases agree with TRBD1. Trimming at V came to 2 bases and at J to 4 bases, leaving 5 bases not matched to a gene. The CDR3 has 15 residues. Per germline, CDR1 MNHNS and CDR2 SASEGT. The DNA of the CDR3 is TGTGCCAGCAGTGAAAGGACAGGGGGGAGTTACGAGCAGTACGTC. This sequence encodes CASSERTGGSYEQYV.

This clone was detected once. V and J are TRBV7-9 and TRBJ1-1, with D possibly TRBD1 on 6 matching bases. V was trimmed by 1 base and J by 7 bases, leaving 13 bases between them. The CDR3 covers 14 residues. Germline V CDR1 and CDR2: SEHNR, FQNEAQ (reference sequence). DNA of the CDR3: TGTGCCAGCAGCTTAGAGGTCCGGACAGTTGAAGCTTTCTTT. It codes for CASSLEVRTVEAFF.